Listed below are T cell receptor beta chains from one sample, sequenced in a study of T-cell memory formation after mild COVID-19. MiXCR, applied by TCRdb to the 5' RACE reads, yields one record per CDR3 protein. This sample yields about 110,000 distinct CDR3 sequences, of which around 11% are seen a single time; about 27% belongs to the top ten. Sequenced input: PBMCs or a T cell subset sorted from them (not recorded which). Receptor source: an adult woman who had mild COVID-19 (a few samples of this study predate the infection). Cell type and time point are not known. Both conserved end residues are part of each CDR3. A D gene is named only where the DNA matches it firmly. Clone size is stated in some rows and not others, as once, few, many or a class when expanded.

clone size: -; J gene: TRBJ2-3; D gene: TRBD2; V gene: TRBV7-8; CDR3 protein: CASSLTREEGSDTQYF; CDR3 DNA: TGTGCCAGCAGTCTCACCCGGGAGGAAGGATCAGATACGCAGTATTTT
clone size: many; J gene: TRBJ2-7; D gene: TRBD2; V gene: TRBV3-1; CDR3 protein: CASSQESGIEQYF; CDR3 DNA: TGTGCCAGCAGCCAAGAAAGCGGGATAGAGCAGTACTTC
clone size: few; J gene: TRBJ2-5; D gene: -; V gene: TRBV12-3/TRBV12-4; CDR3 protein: CASSLKGRETQYF; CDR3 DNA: TGTGCCAGCAGCCTGAAAGGCAGGGAGACCCAGTACTTC
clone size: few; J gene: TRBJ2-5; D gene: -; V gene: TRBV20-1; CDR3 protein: CSALPWGRQETQYF; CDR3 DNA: TGCAGTGCTCTTCCGTGGGGCAGACAAGAGACCCAGTACTTC
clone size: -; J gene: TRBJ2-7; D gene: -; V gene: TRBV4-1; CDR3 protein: CASNDGSTGADYEQYF; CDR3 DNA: TGCGCCAGCAACGACGGGAGCACAGGGGCCGACTACGAGCAGTACTTC
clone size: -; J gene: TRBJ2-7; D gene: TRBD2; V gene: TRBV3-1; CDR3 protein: CASSTSGNSYEQYF; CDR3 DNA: TGTGCCAGCAGCACTAGCGGAAACTCCTACGAGCAGTACTTC
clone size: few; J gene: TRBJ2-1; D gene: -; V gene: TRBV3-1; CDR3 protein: CASSQASYRAGQFF; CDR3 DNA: TGTGCCAGCAGCCAAGCCAGTTACCGGGCGGGGCAGTTCTTC
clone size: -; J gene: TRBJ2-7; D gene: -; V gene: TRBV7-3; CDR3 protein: CASSQRAESSYEQYF; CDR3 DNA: TGTGCCAGCAGCCAGAGGGCGGAAAGCTCCTACGAGCAGTACTTC
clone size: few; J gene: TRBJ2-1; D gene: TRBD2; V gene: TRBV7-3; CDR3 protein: CASSLSGLAGGKQFF; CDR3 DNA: TGTGCCAGCAGCCTATCGGGGCTAGCGGGAGGGAAACAGTTCTTC
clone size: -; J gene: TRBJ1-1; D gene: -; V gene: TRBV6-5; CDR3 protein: CASKDGSTEAFF; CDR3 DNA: TGTGCCAGCAAAGATGGGAGCACTGAAGCTTTCTTT
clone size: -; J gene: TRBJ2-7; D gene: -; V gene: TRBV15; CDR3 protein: CATSKSDPGSYEQYF; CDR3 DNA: TGTGCCACCAGCAAATCAGATCCGGGGTCCTACGAGCAGTACTTC
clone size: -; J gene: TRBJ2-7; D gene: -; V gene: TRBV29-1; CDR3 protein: CSVEDEQGYEQYF; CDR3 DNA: TGCAGCGTTGAAGACGAACAGGGTTACGAGCAGTACTTC
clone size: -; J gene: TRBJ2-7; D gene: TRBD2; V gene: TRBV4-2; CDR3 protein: CASSQETSGTYEQYF; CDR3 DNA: TGTGCCAGCAGCCAAGAGACTAGCGGGACCTACGAGCAGTACTTC
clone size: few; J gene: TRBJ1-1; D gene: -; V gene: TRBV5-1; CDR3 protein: CASSLVYHDTEAFF; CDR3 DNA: TGCGCCAGCAGCTTGGTTTATCATGACACTGAAGCTTTCTTT
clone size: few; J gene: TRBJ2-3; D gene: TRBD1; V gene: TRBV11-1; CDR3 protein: CASSLLRGNTDTQYF; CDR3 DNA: TGTGCCAGCAGCTTACTCAGGGGGAACACAGATACGCAGTATTTT
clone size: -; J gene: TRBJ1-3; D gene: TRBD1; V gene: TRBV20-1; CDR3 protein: CSAREWGQDSGNTIYF; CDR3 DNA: TGCAGTGCTAGAGAATGGGGACAGGATTCGGGAAACACCATATATTTT
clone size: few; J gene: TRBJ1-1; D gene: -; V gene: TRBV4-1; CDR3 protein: CASTTGLNTEAFF; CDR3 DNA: TGCGCCAGCACCACAGGGCTGAACACTGAAGCTTTCTTT
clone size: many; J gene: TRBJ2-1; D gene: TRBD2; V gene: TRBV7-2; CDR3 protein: CASSSGLADEQFF; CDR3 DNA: TGTGCCAGCAGTTCGGGACTAGCCGATGAGCAGTTCTTC
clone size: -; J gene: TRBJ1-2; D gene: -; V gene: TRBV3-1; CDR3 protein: CASSHPGANYGYTF; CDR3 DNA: TGTGCCAGCAGCCATCCGGGGGCGAACTATGGCTACACCTTC
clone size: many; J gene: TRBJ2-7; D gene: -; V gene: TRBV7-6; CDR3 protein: CASSLEESYEQYF; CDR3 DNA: TGTGCCAGCAGCTTAGAAGAGTCCTACGAGCAGTACTTC
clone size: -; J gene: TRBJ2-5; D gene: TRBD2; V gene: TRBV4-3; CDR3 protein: CASSQDFGGSWEETQYF; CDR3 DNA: TGCGCCAGCAGCCAAGATTTTGGCGGGAGCTGGGAAGAGACCCAGTACTTC
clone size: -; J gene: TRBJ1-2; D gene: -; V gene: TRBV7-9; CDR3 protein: CASSLTEVHVTF; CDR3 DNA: TGTGCCAGCAGCTTGACAGAGGTCCACGTCACCTTC
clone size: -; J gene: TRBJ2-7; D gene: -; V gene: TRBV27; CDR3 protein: CASSFDIAYEQYF; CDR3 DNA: TGTGCCAGCAGTTTCGACATTGCCTACGAGCAGTACTTC
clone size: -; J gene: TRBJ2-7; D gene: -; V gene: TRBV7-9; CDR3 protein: CASSSEDTGRYEQYF; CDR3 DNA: TGTGCCAGCAGCTCGGAGGACACGGGGCGCTACGAGCAGTACTTC
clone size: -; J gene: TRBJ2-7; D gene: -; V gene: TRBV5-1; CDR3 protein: CASSLGPSGEYTYEQYF; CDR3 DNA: TGCGCCAGCAGCTTGGGGCCCTCTGGCGAATACACCTACGAGCAGTACTTC
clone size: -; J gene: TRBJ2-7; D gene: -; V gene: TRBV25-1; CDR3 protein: CASSDRGPSYEQYF; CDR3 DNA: TGTGCCAGCAGTGACAGGGGACCTTCCTACGAGCAGTACTTC
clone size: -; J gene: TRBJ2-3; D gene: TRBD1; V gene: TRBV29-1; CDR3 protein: CSVELGQSTDTQYF; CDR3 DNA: TGCAGCGTTGAACTGGGACAGTCCACAGATACGCAGTATTTT